This T cell receptor (beta chain) comes out of a study of T cells after yellow fever vaccination. Study context: Some fractions had low cell numbers, and these were prepared with SMART-Seq v4 Ultra Low Input.

The 5'RACE template-switching step produced TCR cDNA and added a universal primer site and UMIs. TCRdb used MiXCR to reprocess the 5' RACE reads, holding one entry per CDR3 protein. The top ten clones hold about 20% of a sample with around 330,000 distinct CDR3 sequences, roughly 4% of them seen once. With 5 bases removed from V and 4 bases from J, the gap between germline ends came to 17 bases. This CDR3 has 15 amino acids. The germline gives CDR1 LGHNA, CDR2 YNFKEQ. This clonotype has ten or more counts. The V gene is TRBV4-2, the J gene TRBJ2-5; D unclear. This clonotype was sampled from a man aged 18 to 30 who received the YFV17D yellow fever vaccine. This sample comprised PBMCs, obtained on the day of the yellow fever booster vaccination. In DNA form, the CDR3 reads TGTGCCAGCAGCGGCCGGGCCCCGGTGGGAGAGACCCAGTACTTC. Translated: CASSGRAPVGETQYF.